This T cell receptor (beta chain) derives from a study of cytomegalovirus exposure and HLA in healthy donors. Study-wide results and caveats: Prior analysis indicated that the majority of TCR beta V segments exhibited productivity approximately 87% or approximately 30% of the time. Rarity marked most TCR sequences, yet some public TCRs occurred in many donors.

The PCR was carried out with 60 Vbeta primers and 13 Jbeta primers. Methods used by the authors: Unique TCR beta chains totaled approximately 83 million in a later count, with some 10 million of them shared. The repertoire was sequenced with immunoSEQ multiplex PCR; TCRdb's copy has only in-frame clones and lacks some. Clone size and V and J calls were adopted from that table, with D and trimming inferred from the DNA. The profile shows approximately 130,000 clones, more than 65% of them singletons. With respect to this clone: Its antigen remains unknown.

Donors sampled were nominally healthy, though unrecorded immune exposures were likely. Sequencing was done on a sample of PBMCs. The clonotype originates from a woman aged 55-75 years in good health and CMV-seropositive.

CDR3 nucleotide sequence: TGTGCCAGCAGTTACGGGGGCAGCATGAACACTGAAGCTTTCTTT. Protein sequence: CASSYGGSMNTEAFF. The genes are TRBV6-5 and TRBJ1-1, with D maybe TRBD1 (6 bases). The CDR3 length is 15 residues. V lost 2 bases to trimming and J lost 0 bases, with 10 bases between them. Germline CDR1 MNHEY, CDR2 SVGAGI.